This TCR beta chain appears in the sequencing data of a study of cytomegalovirus exposure and HLA in healthy donors. Overall study findings and caveats: Most observed TCR sequences were rare, whereas some public TCRs were detected in many donors. A few chains tied to CMV proved CMV antigen-specific in vitro. There were 150 to 200 TCR beta chains listed as cytomegalovirus-associated. Among the sequence variants, a highly shared cluster was likely an artifact of sequencing.

The study ran its PCR with 60 Vbeta and 13 Jbeta primers. Data came from immunoSEQ multiplex PCR; TCRdb stores just in-frame clones and leaves some out. The repertoire table contains some 120,000 clones. Turning to this clone: Its target is unknown.

Sequences were obtained from PBMCs. This receptor was identified in a woman aged 55-70 years in good health and CMV-seronegative.

The CDR3, as DNA: TGTGCCAGTAGTATAACCCGGCAGGAGGACAATCAGCCCCAGCATTTT. This encodes CASSITRQEDNQPQHF. The chain employs TRBV19 and TRBJ1-5; unclear D gene. The CDR3 runs to 16 residues. The V end lost 2 bases, the J end lost 3 bases, and 14 bases lay between the germline ends. Germline CDR1 LNHDA, CDR2 SQIVND (reference sequence).